This TCR beta chain originates from a study of blood T cells in healthy people across ages (dated by TCRdb to the mid-2010s). Concerning the study at large: In model experiments, template switching captured roughly one uniquely barcoded TCR beta cDNA molecule for every two T cells. Donors of different ages were randomly distributed across sequencing lanes to avoid experimental bias. The donors were split into four age groups: young (average 16 years), middle-aged (about 40), aged (over 55) and long-lived (roughly 88). To track age-related changes in TCR beta repertoire diversity, the study relied on deep sequencing normalized with unique cDNA molecular identifiers. Using the same blood draw, the study looked at two additional independent replicas of 1 million unique cDNA reads for two donors, one aged 18 to 30 and the other aged 80 or older.

Study-level results and caveats: Since profiling was done on bulk unsorted PBMCs, naive and antigen-experienced compartments could not be conclusively compared. The CMV infection status of donors was not known, potentially confounding age-related changes in expanded clonotypes. Compared with the aged group, the long-lived group had more naive CD4+ T cells, fewer expanded clones and increased TCR diversity, a pattern suggesting age selection. As age increased, observed TCR beta diversity per million T cells dropped in a roughly linear way, and a significant reduction was already evident by age around 41. Estimates of total diversity based on one million sequenced T cells were regarded as lower bounds and as underestimates. There was a strong correlation between observed TCR beta diversity and the percentage of naive T cells measured by flow cytometry.

Per the germline V gene, MNHEY is the CDR1 and SVGAGI is the CDR2. The CDR3 runs 19 residues from the cysteine to the phenylalanine. Of all the DNA, just the CDR3 is kept, 57 bases in frame from base 1. Deletion took 2 bases off V and 0 bases off J, with a span of 17 bases between the germline ends. The donors were 40 or so Caucasian individuals from Russia, aged roughly 6 to 100 years, who were systemically healthy. Each donor gave 8 to 10 milliliters of peripheral blood, collected into EDTA-treated Vacutainer tubes. Ficoll-Paque density-gradient centrifugation was used to isolate PBMCs, with at least 6 million obtained per sample. Trizol reagent was used to extract total RNA from PBMCs, with at least 5 micrograms per sample. The percentages of naive CD45RAhigh/CD27high T cells were determined by flow cytometry on a PBMC aliquot from every donor. Library generation was performed with 5' RACE. The sequencing machine was an Illumina HiSeq 2500. A second PCR of about 6 to 12 cycles was run with a J-beta primer mix and a sample-barcoded 5' primer. A unique molecular identifier was introduced onto each TCR beta cDNA molecule by a template-switch 5' adaptor carrying 12 random nucleotides. Each sample yielded at least 3 million CDR3-containing paired-end reads. The Mint cDNA synthesis kit, primed by a TRBC-specific oligonucleotide, was used to synthesize first-strand cDNA from all RNA. After uracil-DNA glycosylase treatment, a first 18-cycle PCR used universal primers M1SS and BC2_uni_R on all cDNA. Per the original workflow: For normalization, 1 million high-quality reads, each with a distinct molecular identifier, were randomly selected from each sample. Instead of being binned into consensus sequences, reads that shared molecular identifiers were thrown out. CDR3 identification, clonotype clustering and error correction used MiTCR with a Q25 quality threshold and the strictest error-elimination algorithm. Lower-bound total TCR beta diversity was estimated with a nonparametric unseen species model using Euler transformation. The public reads were quality trimmed at Q25 with fastp and then assembled into clones with MiXCR by TCRdb, keeping productive beta chains. Identical CDR3 protein sequences are pooled into one entry, listed with their most common genes and DNA. The V and J calls were determined by TCRdb, not by the authors. The sample table lists about 1,400,000 distinct CDR3 sequences, 42% of them with a count of one. Of the sample, 6.5% to 10% is held by the ten largest clones.

Note on this clonotype: Its antigen is still unknown. The record has no base qualities; no much larger clone is one base away.

The specimen sequenced was blood. The TCR comes from a woman under 30 in good health. Recombination linked TRBV6-5 to TRBJ2-6, with a weak D call of TRBD1 (5 bases match). The nucleotides are TGTGCCAGCAGTTACCCCCAGGGCAACCCGGGCTCTGGGGCCAACGTCCTGACTTTC. Its protein is CASSYPQGNPGSGANVLTF.